The source of this TCR beta chain is a study of blood T cell repertoires in COVID-19. In this sample, this clone turned up a few times. Original processing methods: From reference gene primer amplification, estimates of nucleated cell counts were derived. The protocol was immunoSEQ multiplex PCR, while the TCRdb copy is restricted to in-frame clones and leaves out a portion. That table furnishes V, J and clone size, whereas the DNA furnished D and trimming. The table records approximately 220,000 clones, approximately 84% of them present only once. The CDR3 extends over 16 amino acids. Looked up from germline, CDR1 is SGHRS and CDR2 is YFSETQ. The V gene lost 4 bases and the J gene lost 6 bases, with 20 bases spanning the gap.

Sequencing was performed on peripheral blood. The rearrangement joins TRBV5-1 to TRBJ2-1, with a tentative D call TRBD1 (6 bases). The TCR was taken from a man aged 45-65 years who had recovered from COVID-19. The CDR3 DNA reads TGCGCCAGCAGCGCACCAACAGGGTCGATAGGCAATGAGCAGTTCTTC. Amino acids: CASSAPTGSIGNEQFF.